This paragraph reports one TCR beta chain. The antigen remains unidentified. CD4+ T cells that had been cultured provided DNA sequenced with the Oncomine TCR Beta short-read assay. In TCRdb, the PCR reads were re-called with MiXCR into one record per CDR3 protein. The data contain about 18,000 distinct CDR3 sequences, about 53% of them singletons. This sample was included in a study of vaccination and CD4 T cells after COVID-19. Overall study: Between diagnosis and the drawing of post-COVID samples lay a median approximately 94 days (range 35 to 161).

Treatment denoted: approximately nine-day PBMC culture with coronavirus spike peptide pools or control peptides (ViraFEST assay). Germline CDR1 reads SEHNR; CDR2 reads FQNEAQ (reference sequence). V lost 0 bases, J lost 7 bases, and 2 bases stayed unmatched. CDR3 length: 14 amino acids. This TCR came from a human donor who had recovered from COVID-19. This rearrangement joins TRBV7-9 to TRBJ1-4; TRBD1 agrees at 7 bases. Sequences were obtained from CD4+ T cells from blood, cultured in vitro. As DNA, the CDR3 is TGTGCCAGCAGCTTAGCAGGGGGCGGTGAAAAACTGTTTTTT. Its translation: CASSLAGGGEKLFF.